This T cell receptor beta chain was recorded in a study of identical twins. This CDR3 spans 15 amino acids. The ends were cut back, 0 bases at V and 7 bases at J, with 13 bases in the middle. The germline V gene encodes CDR1 SGHTA and CDR2 FQGNSA. TCRdb re-called the 5' RACE reads with MiXCR, one entry per CDR3 protein. The sample comprises about 240,000 distinct CDR3 sequences, about 11% of which are singletons, and 10% rests with the top ten. By sample share, this clonotype is medium-sized (0.01 to 0.1%). The source material was memory T cells sorted from blood. The chain carries TRBV7-2 and TRBJ2-1; D uncertain. This TCR came from a man aged 45-60 years in good health. CDR3 sequence: CASSLAAVGYNEQFF. CDR3 in DNA: TGTGCCAGCAGCTTAGCAGCTGTAGGTTATAATGAGCAGTTCTTC.